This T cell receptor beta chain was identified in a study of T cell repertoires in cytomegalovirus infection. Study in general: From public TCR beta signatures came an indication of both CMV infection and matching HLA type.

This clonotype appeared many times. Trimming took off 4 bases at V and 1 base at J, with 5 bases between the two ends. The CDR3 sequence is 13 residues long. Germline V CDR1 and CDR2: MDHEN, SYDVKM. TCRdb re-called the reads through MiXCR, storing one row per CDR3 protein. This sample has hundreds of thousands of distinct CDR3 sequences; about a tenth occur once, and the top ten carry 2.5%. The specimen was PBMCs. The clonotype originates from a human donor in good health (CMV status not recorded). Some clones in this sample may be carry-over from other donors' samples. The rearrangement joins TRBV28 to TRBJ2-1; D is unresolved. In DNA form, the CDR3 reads TGTGCCAGCAGTTACGCATCCTACAATGAGCAGTTCTTC. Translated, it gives CASSYASYNEQFF.